This T cell receptor beta chain is from a study of blood T cell repertoires in COVID-19. Study information: Acute-phase and convalescent COVID-19 samples originated in the United States, Italy and Spain.

J gave up 5 bases and V 2 bases, and 16 bases lay outside the gene matches. The CDR3 loop spans 19 amino acids. Germline CDR1 and CDR2: LGHDT and YNNKEL (reference sequence). Sequenced by immunoSEQ multiplex PCR; TCRdb stores in-frame clones only, minus some. The sample holds over 70,000 clones; about 88% are singletons and the top ten take approximately 11%. Sequenced: peripheral blood. The TCR sequence derives from a man aged 60-69 years with COVID-19, enrolled during active disease. This chain connects TRBV3-1 (or the pseudogene TRBV3-2) to TRBJ2-1; the match to TRBD2 covers 9 bases. In DNA form, the CDR3 reads TGTGCCAGCAGCCAAAGATCCCGCGGACTAGCGATAAGAAACAATGAGCAGTTCTTC. It is translated as CASSQRSRGLAIRNNEQFF.